These T cell receptor beta chains were read from a single sample in a study of cytomegalovirus exposure and HLA in healthy donors. Clones were sequenced by immunoSEQ multiplex PCR, and TCRdb holds only the in-frame ones, with some missing. The table shows 30,000 to 45,000 clones, with around 49% occurring only once. Sequencing was performed on PBMCs. The receptors were sampled from a woman aged 40-49 years in good health and CMV-seropositive. The CDR3 runs from the conserved cysteine through the conserved F or W. Each record gives: V gene, J gene, clone size, D gene, CDR3 protein, CDR3 DNA. A D gene is named only where the DNA matches it firmly. Not all rows give a size; the values are once, few, many and, for expanded clones, a class.

v_call: TRBV7-8
j_call: TRBJ2-7
clone_size: NA
d_call: TRBD1
cdr3_aa: CASSSDRGYEQYF
cdr3_nt: TGTGCCAGCAGCTCCGACAGGGGCTACGAGCAGTACTTC

v_call: TRBV7-7
j_call: TRBJ1-2
clone_size: NA
d_call: NA
cdr3_aa: CASSPISGGDSQPKPPYGYTF
cdr3_nt: TGTGCTAGCAGCCCGATCAGCGGGGGGGACTCACAACCTAAACCCCCCTATGGCTACACCTTC

v_call: TRBV11-3
j_call: TRBJ1-3
clone_size: NA
d_call: NA
cdr3_aa: CASSTGTGNTIYF
cdr3_nt: TGTGCCAGCAGCACAGGGACTGGAAACACCATATATTTT

v_call: TRBV18
j_call: TRBJ1-6
clone_size: NA
d_call: NA
cdr3_aa: CASSSPSRPGAPLHF
cdr3_nt: TGTGCCAGCTCATCCCCCTCGAGGCCAGGGGCACCCCTCCACTTT

v_call: TRBV4-2
j_call: TRBJ2-2
clone_size: few
d_call: TRBD2
cdr3_aa: CASSTGTSDTGELFF
cdr3_nt: TGTGCCAGCAGCACCGGGACTAGCGACACCGGGGAGCTGTTTTTT

v_call: TRBV7-8
j_call: TRBJ2-1
clone_size: few
d_call: NA
cdr3_aa: CASSSYRDSQSYNEQFF
cdr3_nt: TGTGCCAGCAGCTCCTATCGGGACTCCCAATCCTACAATGAGCAGTTCTTC

v_call: TRBV4-3
j_call: TRBJ2-5
clone_size: NA
d_call: TRBD2
cdr3_aa: CASSHGTSGGPSQETQYF
cdr3_nt: TGCGCCAGCAGCCACGGGACTAGCGGGGGACCCTCCCAAGAGACCCAGTACTTC

v_call: TRBV7-3
j_call: TRBJ2-7
clone_size: NA
d_call: NA
cdr3_aa: CASSPGQISYEQYF
cdr3_nt: TGTGCCAGCAGCCCGGGACAAATTTCCTACGAGCAGTACTTC

v_call: TRBV10-3
j_call: TRBJ1-5
clone_size: NA
d_call: NA
cdr3_aa: CAISEFGSNQPQHF
cdr3_nt: TGTGCCATCAGTGAGTTCGGGAGCAATCAGCCCCAGCATTTT

v_call: TRBV7-7
j_call: TRBJ1-2
clone_size: NA
d_call: TRBD1
cdr3_aa: CASSLLPQGVGSYGYTF
cdr3_nt: TGTGCTAGCAGCTTACTCCCACAGGGGGTTGGTAGCTATGGCTACACCTTC

v_call: TRBV5-1
j_call: TRBJ2-3
clone_size: few
d_call: NA
cdr3_aa: CASSPRMTAGRSDTQYF
cdr3_nt: TGCGCCAGCAGCCCCCGAATGACGGCAGGGCGATCAGATACGCAGTATTTT

v_call: TRBV4-3
j_call: TRBJ2-7
clone_size: NA
d_call: NA
cdr3_aa: CASSQDRSRAPYEQYF
cdr3_nt: TGCGCCAGCAGCCAAGATCGATCCAGGGCCCCCTACGAGCAGTACTTC

v_call: TRBV7-2
j_call: TRBJ2-7
clone_size: NA
d_call: NA
cdr3_aa: CASSPLGGRSGYEQYF
cdr3_nt: TGTGCCAGCAGCCCCCTGGGGGGTAGGAGTGGATACGAGCAGTACTTC

v_call: TRBV5-1
j_call: TRBJ1-4
clone_size: NA
d_call: NA
cdr3_aa: CASSRTGGEKLFF
cdr3_nt: TGCGCCAGCAGCCGGACGGGGGGTGAAAAACTGTTTTTT

v_call: TRBV5-1
j_call: TRBJ2-3
clone_size: NA
d_call: TRBD2
cdr3_aa: CASSLGASGPDTQYF
cdr3_nt: TGCGCCAGCAGCTTGGGGGCTAGCGGACCAGATACGCAGTATTTT

v_call: TRBV30
j_call: TRBJ1-2
clone_size: NA
d_call: NA
cdr3_aa: CAWSATGDYGYTF
cdr3_nt: TGTGCCTGGAGTGCGACAGGAGACTATGGCTACACCTTC

v_call: TRBV5-1
j_call: TRBJ2-7
clone_size: NA
d_call: NA
cdr3_aa: CASSSSYEQYF
cdr3_nt: TGCGCCAGCAGCTCTTCGTACGAGCAGTACTTC

v_call: TRBV10-2
j_call: TRBJ2-1
clone_size: NA
d_call: TRBD2
cdr3_aa: CASSEGLAGVDEQFF
cdr3_nt: TGCGCCAGCAGTGAGGGACTAGCGGGGGTGGATGAGCAGTTCTTC

v_call: TRBV10-3
j_call: TRBJ2-1
clone_size: NA
d_call: TRBD2
cdr3_aa: CAIRPNVAGGFSYNEQFF
cdr3_nt: TGTGCCATCAGGCCGAATGTAGCGGGGGGATTCTCCTACAATGAGCAGTTCTTC

v_call: TRBV9
j_call: TRBJ1-6
clone_size: NA
d_call: NA
cdr3_aa: CASSTGGTNSPLHF
cdr3_nt: TGTGCCAGCAGTACGGGGGGCACCAATTCACCCCTCCACTTT

v_call: TRBV7-9
j_call: TRBJ2-2
clone_size: NA
d_call: NA
cdr3_aa: CAKSLTENTGELFF
cdr3_nt: TGTGCCAAGTCGCTGACAGAGAACACCGGGGAGCTGTTTTTT

v_call: TRBV27
j_call: TRBJ2-7
clone_size: NA
d_call: NA
cdr3_aa: CASSISRSYEQYF
cdr3_nt: TGTGCCAGCAGTATCAGTCGATCCTACGAGCAGTACTTC

v_call: TRBV6-5
j_call: TRBJ1-2
clone_size: NA
d_call: TRBD1
cdr3_aa: CASSPGQGSSGYTF
cdr3_nt: TGTGCCAGCAGTCCGGGACAGGGGTCAAGTGGCTACACCTTC

v_call: TRBV10-3
j_call: TRBJ2-4
clone_size: once
d_call: TRBD1
cdr3_aa: CAKRTGKAKNIQYF
cdr3_nt: TGTGCCAAGCGGACAGGAAAAGCCAAAAACATTCAGTACTTC

v_call: TRBV14
j_call: TRBJ1-3
clone_size: NA
d_call: NA
cdr3_aa: CASRQRGAGNTIYF
cdr3_nt: TGTGCCAGCAGGCAAAGGGGCGCAGGAAACACCATATATTTT

v_call: TRBV6-4
j_call: TRBJ2-1
clone_size: NA
d_call: TRBD2
cdr3_aa: CASSETSGGLNEQFF
cdr3_nt: TGTGCCAGCAGTGAAACTAGCGGGGGCCTAAATGAGCAGTTCTTC

v_call: TRBV11-2
j_call: TRBJ1-5
clone_size: few
d_call: TRBD1
cdr3_aa: CASSLAAGTGNQPQHF
cdr3_nt: TGTGCCAGCAGCCTCGCCGCCGGGACAGGGAATCAGCCCCAGCATTTT

v_call: TRBV28
j_call: TRBJ2-3
clone_size: few
d_call: TRBD2
cdr3_aa: CASSSRLAGGGTDTQYF
cdr3_nt: TGTGCCAGCAGTTCCAGACTAGCGGGGGGGGGCACAGATACGCAGTATTTT

v_call: TRBV6-5
j_call: TRBJ2-1
clone_size: few
d_call: TRBD2
cdr3_aa: CASRRLAGGYNEQFF
cdr3_nt: TGTGCCAGCAGGCGCCTAGCGGGGGGTTACAATGAGCAGTTCTTC

v_call: TRBV25-1
j_call: TRBJ2-5
clone_size: NA
d_call: NA
cdr3_aa: CASSIGAETQYF
cdr3_nt: TGTGCCAGCAGCATTGGGGCGGAGACCCAGTACTTC

v_call: TRBV28
j_call: TRBJ1-1
clone_size: NA
d_call: TRBD1
cdr3_aa: CASKRRTGVNTEAFF
cdr3_nt: TGTGCCAGCAAACGGCGGACAGGGGTTAACACTGAAGCTTTCTTT

v_call: TRBV11-2
j_call: TRBJ2-5
clone_size: few
d_call: TRBD2
cdr3_aa: CASSSLSGGTQETQYF
cdr3_nt: TGTGCCAGCAGCTCCCTCAGCGGGGGGACACAAGAGACCCAGTACTTC

v_call: TRBV7-9
j_call: TRBJ1-1
clone_size: NA
d_call: TRBD1
cdr3_aa: CASTHSGGLNTEAFF
cdr3_nt: TGTGCCAGCACCCATTCAGGGGGACTGAACACTGAAGCTTTCTTT

v_call: TRBV6-7
j_call: TRBJ2-1
clone_size: NA
d_call: TRBD2
cdr3_aa: CASITGLAGGSSYNEQFF
cdr3_nt: TGTGCCAGCATCACCGGACTAGCGGGGGGGAGCTCCTACAATGAGCAGTTCTTC

v_call: TRBV7-2
j_call: TRBJ1-4
clone_size: once
d_call: NA
cdr3_aa: CASSLERHEKLFF
cdr3_nt: TGTGCCAGCAGCTTAGAGCGGCATGAAAAACTGTTTTTT

v_call: TRBV4-2
j_call: TRBJ2-3
clone_size: few
d_call: TRBD2
cdr3_aa: CASSQDKRGADTQYF
cdr3_nt: TGTGCCAGCAGCCAAGATAAGCGGGGCGCAGATACGCAGTATTTT

v_call: TRBV7-2
j_call: TRBJ1-5
clone_size: few
d_call: TRBD1
cdr3_aa: CASSLRTGGNQPQHF
cdr3_nt: TGTGCCAGCAGCTTAAGAACAGGGGGCAATCAGCCCCAGCATTTT

v_call: TRBV28
j_call: TRBJ2-3
clone_size: NA
d_call: NA
cdr3_aa: CASSLSLFTDTQYF
cdr3_nt: TGTGCCAGCAGTTTGTCCCTATTCACAGATACGCAGTATTTT

v_call: TRBV2
j_call: TRBJ1-5
clone_size: NA
d_call: NA
cdr3_aa: CASSDRLNQPQHF
cdr3_nt: TGTGCCAGCAGTGACAGGTTAAATCAGCCCCAGCATTTT

v_call: TRBV4-2
j_call: TRBJ2-2
clone_size: NA
d_call: NA
cdr3_aa: CASSQVGTEHTGELFF
cdr3_nt: TGTGCCAGCAGCCAAGTAGGAACAGAACACACCGGGGAGCTGTTTTTT

v_call: TRBV15
j_call: TRBJ2-7
clone_size: NA
d_call: NA
cdr3_aa: CATSRGFRDTYEQYF
cdr3_nt: TGTGCCACCAGCAGAGGTTTCCGGGACACCTACGAGCAGTACTTC